Each of the 16 T cell receptor beta chains below was sequenced from the same sample in a study of blood T cell repertoires in COVID-19. Here immunoSEQ multiplex PCR was the method, and the copy in TCRdb shows in-frame clones only, minus some. Of around 180,000 clones listed, approximately 80% were seen once; the top ten hold more than 10%. Material for sequencing was PBMCs or T cells enriched from blood (not recorded which). The receptors come from a man in his forties or fifties who had recovered from COVID-19.

The chain employs TRBV5-4 and TRBJ1-2, with 8 bases lining up with TRBD1. This CDR3 contains 15 residues. The ends lost 2 bases at V and 3 bases at J; junction bases unmatched: 6. In germline, CDR1 is SGHNT, CDR2 YYREEE (reference sequence). This CDR3 reads CASSLGDRSYYGYTF. The CDR3 nucleotides are TGTGCCAGCAGCTTAGGGGACAGGTCTTACTATGGCTACACCTTC.

This chain connects TRBV19 to TRBJ1-1, with 10 bases identical to TRBD1. Per the germline V gene, CDR1 is LNHDA and CDR2 is SQIVND (reference sequence). This CDR3 is 16 amino acids long. Trimming took 11 bases from V and 3 from J; bases not matched to a gene: 15. CDR3 DNA: TGTGCCTGCGGACGAGACAGGGGGCTCAGGGACACTGAAGCTTTCTTT. Translation gives CACGRDRGLRDTEAFF.

V is TRBV19 and J is TRBJ1-5, with D possibly matching TRBD1 (5 bases). From germline, CDR1 is LNHDA and CDR2 SQIVND (reference sequence). Trimming removed 2 bases at V and 6 bases at J, with 14 bases between. This CDR3 has 15 amino acids. CDR3 sequence reads: CASSISAAGRQPQHF. For the CDR3, the DNA is TGTGCCAGTAGTATATCGGCGGCAGGGCGTCAGCCCCAGCATTTT.

The chain links TRBV19 to TRBJ1-4; 8 bases are shared with TRBD1. CDR1 LNHDA and CDR2 SQIVND come from the germline V gene (reference sequence). V lost 6 bases to trimming and J lost 8 bases; unmatched junction nucleotides: 26. This CDR3 is 20 amino acids long. The CDR3 DNA is TGTGCCAGTAGCCCCACAGAAGCCCGGACAGGGTTTCTTCCCAGGGAAAAACTGTTTTTT. Residues: CASSPTEARTGFLPREKLFF.

This CDR3 is CAISELGGPQETQYF. DNA for the CDR3: TGTGCCATCAGTGAGTTAGGAGGCCCCCAAGAGACCCAGTACTTC. This chain uses TRBV10-3 with TRBJ2-5; D is possibly TRBD2 (5 bases). The V gene's germline CDR1 is ENHRY and CDR2 SYGVKD. The CDR3 totals 15 residues. The V end lost 1 base, the J end lost 1 base, and 10 bases lay between the germline ends.

The rearrangement links TRBV5-5 to TRBJ2-1, with 7 bases matching TRBD1. Germline trimming cut 0 bases from V and 0 bases from J; bases unmatched to any gene: 6. The germline V gene encodes CDR1 SGHKS and CDR2 YYEKEE (reference sequence). This CDR3 is 17 amino acids long. The CDR3 sequence is CASSLAWDSVSYNEQFF. CDR3 DNA sequence: TGTGCCAGCAGCTTGGCCTGGGACAGCGTCTCCTACAATGAGCAGTTCTTC.

V gene TRBV6-5 combines with J gene TRBJ2-3; tentative D call: TRBD1 (5 bases). From germline, CDR1 is MNHEY and CDR2 SVGAGI. This CDR3 contains 14 residues. Trimming left V 5 bases short and J 5 bases short, with 14 bases between. CDR3: CASSLQGRRDTQYF. The CDR3, as DNA: TGTGCCAGCAGTCTTCAGGGTCGAAGAGATACGCAGTATTTT.

J is TRBJ1-1 and V is TRBV19; tentative D call: TRBD1 (6 bases). The V gene lost 3 bases and the J gene lost 1 base, with 12 bases spanning the gap. Germline V gives CDR1 LNHDA, CDR2 SQIVND (reference sequence). The CDR3 runs 15 residues. Here the CDR3 reads CASSIDRIKNTEAFF. In nucleotides, the CDR3 is TGTGCCAGTAGTATCGACAGGATAAAGAACACTGAAGCTTTCTTT. Full variable domain (missing parts from reference TRBV19 and TRBJ1-1): DGGITQSPKYLFRKEGQNVTLSCEQNLNHDAMYWYRQDPGQGLRLIYYSQIVNDFQKGDIAEGYSVSREKKESFPLTVTSAQKNPTAFYLCASSIDRIKNTEAFFGQGTRLTVV.

This clone was seen more than once but under ten times. The genes are TRBV5-1 and TRBJ1-2, with no clear D. This CDR3 is built from 14 residues. CDR1 and CDR2 (germline): SGHRS, YFSETQ. The ends were cut back, 0 bases at V and 5 bases at J, with 11 bases in the middle. The DNA for the CDR3 is TGCGCCAGCAGCTTGGATAGCACTTCGTATGGCTACACCTTC. This sequence encodes CASSLDSTSYGYTF.

This clone was seen only once. V and J are TRBV19 and TRBJ2-7, with 9 bases that match TRBD2. The CDR3 sequence is 18 residues long. V lost 4 bases, J lost 0 bases, and 13 bases stayed unmatched. Germline V gives CDR1 LNHDA, CDR2 SQIVND (reference sequence). CDR3 nucleotides: TGTGCCAGTAGTACGGCTTCACCGAGCGGGGGGAGCTCCTACGAGCAGTACTTC. This encodes CASSTASPSGGSSYEQYF.

The chain has TRBV2 and TRBJ1-4; maybe TRBD1 (5 bases). CDR1 and CDR2 from the germline V gene are SNHLY and FYNNEI. The CDR3 is 14 amino acids. V was pared by 6 bases and J by 1 base, with 9 bases between. The CDR3 region is CASSLQGTNEKLFF. For the CDR3, the DNA is TGTGCCAGCAGCCTCCAGGGAACTAATGAAAAACTGTTTTTT.

The chain joins TRBV10-3 to TRBJ2-7; perhaps TRBD1 as D (6 bases). Germline assignment: CDR1 ENHRY and CDR2 SYGVKD. Between the trimmed V and J ends, which lost 5 bases and 2 bases, there was a span of 16 bases. The CDR3 loop spans 15 amino acids. The CDR3 DNA follows: TGTGCCATCAGTTTCCAGGGTAGGGGGACCTACGAGCAGTACTTC. Translated, it gives CAISFQGRGTYEQYF.

The rearrangement joins TRBV6-4 to TRBJ2-5; possible D gene TRBD1, 6 bases. CDR3 length equals 12 residues. V lost 10 bases and J 1 base, leaving 10 bases between the germline ends. Germline assignment: CDR1 MRHNA and CDR2 SNTAGT. The CDR3 DNA reads TGTGCCATAAACAGGGTCCAAGAGACCCAGTACTTC. Its translation: CAINRVQETQYF.

The genes are TRBV2 and TRBJ2-7; D gene ambiguous. Germline V lookup: CDR1 SNHLY, CDR2 FYNNEI. The CDR3 is made up of 13 amino acids. Trimming stripped 5 bases from V and 0 bases from J, with 8 bases between. In DNA form, the CDR3 reads TGTGCCAGCAGTTTTACACACTCCTACGAGCAGTACTTC. This gives the protein CASSFTHSYEQYF.

The J gene is TRBJ2-1, the V gene TRBV5-5; 9 nucleotides match TRBD1. This CDR3 is 12 amino acids long. Germline-derived CDR1 and CDR2 are SGHKS and YYEKEE (reference sequence). V trimming: 2 bases; J trimming: 14 bases; junction bases outside the gene matches: 5. This CDR3 reads CASSFPGQGEFF. The CDR3 region has the DNA TGTGCCAGCAGCTTCCCGGGACAGGGTGAGTTCTTC. Drawing the rest from reference TRBV5-5 and TRBJ2-1, the complete variable domain is DAGVTQSPTHLIKTRGQQVTLRCSPISGHKSVSWYQQVLGQGPQFIFQYYEKEERGRGNFPDRFSARQFPNYSSELNVNALLLGDSALYLCASSFPGQGEFFGPGTRLTVL.

This chain links TRBV27 with TRBJ2-5; 7 bases match TRBD1. CDR1 and CDR2 from the germline V gene are MNHEY and SMNVEV (reference sequence). This CDR3 comprises 14 residues. The V and J ends lost 5 bases and 5 bases, in that order; junction bases with no gene match: 8. CDR3 bases: TGTGCCAGCAGTCCGACAGGGCGCGCGGAGACCCAGTACTTC. This sequence encodes CASSPTGRAETQYF.